The clone carrying this T cell receptor beta chain came up a few times. Antigen unknown. The sample providers were healthy Caucasian people from Russia, aged about 6 to 100. A second PCR, run for about 6 to 11 cycles, used a sample-barcoded 5' primer plus a J-beta primer mix. TCRdb independently ran MiXCR on the 5' RACE reads; one entry per CDR3 protein. The table lists 1,800,000 or so distinct CDR3 sequences, approximately 40% of them singletons. The CDR3 has 13 residues. V lost 6 bases and J 0 bases, leaving 11 bases between the germline ends. The germline CDR1 and CDR2 sequences are DFQATT and SNEGSKA (reference sequence). This sample was taken from a study of blood T cells in healthy people across ages. The study's findings and limits: Across the age range, TCR beta diversity per million T cells fell in a roughly linear way. Diversity estimated from one million T cells was considered an underestimate. Reliance upon unsorted PBMCs precluded definitive naive versus antigen-experienced comparison.

This TCR was recovered from a human donor in good health. Sequenced: blood. The chain links TRBV20-1 to TRBJ1-1; weak D call: TRBD1 (5 bases). The CDR3 coding sequence is TGCAGTGCCGGGGCGGGGCTGAACACTGAAGCTTTCTTT. It codes for CSAGAGLNTEAFF.